Below are 21 T cell receptor beta chains sequenced from a single sample in a study of response to subunit inactivated influenza vaccine. TCRdb called the RT-PCR reads again in MiXCR, with one record for every CDR3 protein. The table shows a few hundred thousand distinct CDR3 sequences, with 22% occurring only once. This specimen consisted of PBMCs from blood, obtained less than 22 months after vaccination. The receptor set was obtained from a man aged 45 to 70 who received an inactivated influenza vaccine.

This chain links TRBV6-1 with TRBJ1-5; D may be TRBD1 (5 bases). The V and J ends lost 11 bases and 1 base respectively, with 12 bases between them. The CDR3 runs to 13 residues. The germline V gene has CDR1 MNHNS and CDR2 SASEGT. The CDR3 loop reads CAFQGPSNQPQHF. In nucleotides, the CDR3 is TGTGCCTTCCAGGGCCCCAGCAATCAGCCCCAGCATTTT.

J is TRBJ2-1 and V is TRBV20-1, with 11 positions matching TRBD2. The CDR3 has 15 amino acids. After removal of 4 bases from V and 6 bases from J, the junction contained 8 bases not matched to a gene. Germline V gene lookup returns CDR1 DFQATT and CDR2 SNEGSKA (reference sequence). The CDR3 loop reads CSAIILAGESNEQFF. The CDR3 DNA is TGCAGTGCTATAATACTAGCGGGAGAAAGCAATGAGCAGTTCTTC.

The chain is built from TRBV20-1 and TRBJ1-1; D ambiguous. Germline-derived CDR1 and CDR2 are DFQATT and SNEGSKA (reference sequence). V gave up 3 bases and J gave up 7 bases, with 9 bases separating them. The CDR3 is 11 residues long. The chain's CDR3 is CSASVWVEAFF. The DNA of the CDR3 is TGCAGTGCTAGTGTGTGGGTTGAAGCTTTCTTT.

This clonotype has more than one count but fewer than ten. The V call is TRBV3-1, the J call TRBJ1-5; 9 positions match TRBD1. Germline V CDR1 and CDR2: LGHDT, YNNKEL (reference sequence). This CDR3 region has 16 residues. The J segment lost 2 bases and the V segment lost 5 bases, leaving 7 bases of the junction unmatched. This CDR3 is CASSSWTGEGNQPQHF. The CDR3 nucleotides read TGTGCCAGCAGCTCCTGGACAGGGGAGGGCAATCAGCCCCAGCATTTT.

This clonotype was seen a handful of times. CDR3 sequence: CSARPPTSLNEKLFF. The CDR3 nucleotides are TGCAGTGCTAGACCGCCCACCTCACTAAATGAAAAACTGTTTTTT. The J gene is TRBJ1-4, the V gene TRBV20-1, with D uncertain. The CDR3 extends over 15 amino acids. CDR1 is DFQATT, CDR2 SNEGSKA, per germline (reference sequence). The V end was cut by 2 bases, the J end by 5 bases, with 15 bases between.

The chain has TRBV7-6 and TRBJ2-1; 15 bases fit TRBD2. CDR1 and CDR2 (germline): SGHVS, FNYEAQ. V was clipped by 1 base and J by 3 bases; unmatched bases: 10. The CDR3 contains 20 residues. The CDR3 reads CASSLEPPGLAGGHYNEQFF. As DNA, the CDR3 is TGTGCCAGCAGCTTAGAGCCCCCGGGACTAGCGGGGGGCCACTACAATGAGCAGTTCTTC.

The V and J genes are TRBV9 and TRBJ2-7; 8 nucleotides agree with TRBD1. With 0 bases clipped from V and 5 bases from J, the junction kept 7 bases outside the gene matches. CDR3 length: 15 amino acids. Germline V gene sequence: CDR1 SGDLS, CDR2 YYNGEE. CDR3 region: CASSVVDRADHEQYF. The CDR3 DNA reads TGTGCCAGCAGCGTAGTGGACAGGGCAGACCACGAGCAGTACTTC.

This clonotype was counted between two and nine times. This chain uses TRBV19 with TRBJ1-5, with 8 nucleotides matching TRBD1. Germline CDR1 LNHDA, CDR2 SQIVND (reference sequence). Unmatched junction bases numbered 7, after V lost 5 bases and J lost 4 bases. The CDR3 has 15 amino acids. The CDR3 here is CASSPLDRENQPQHF. The CDR3 DNA is TGTGCCAGTAGTCCCCTGGACAGGGAAAATCAGCCCCAGCATTTT.

Concerning this clonotype itself: The junction departs from germline at one end; a sequencing error may be responsible. The genes are TRBV4-1 and TRBJ1-1; D is unresolved. This CDR3 is built from 16 residues. Looked up from germline, CDR1 is MGHRA and CDR2 is YSYEKL. The CDR3 DNA reads TGCGCCAGCAGCCAAGAGTCATGGAGCTCCCGGACGGAAGCTTTATTT. Translation gives CASSQESWSSRTEALF.

The chain employs TRBV20-1 and TRBJ2-1; D may be TRBD1 (6 bases). The CDR3 is 15 amino acids. V was pared by 5 bases and J by 10 bases, with 24 bases between. CDR1 and CDR2 (germline): DFQATT, SNEGSKA (reference sequence). In DNA form, the CDR3 reads TGCAGTGCTCCTAACTACGATCAGGGGCGAAAGGAGCAGTTCTTC. The encoded protein is CSAPNYDQGRKEQFF.

The V gene is TRBV5-1, the J gene TRBJ2-2; perhaps TRBD2 as D (7 bases). V was shortened by 5 bases and J by 7 bases, with 12 bases between the two germline ends. CDR3 size: 13 residues. In germline, CDR1 is SGHRS, CDR2 YFSETQ. The CDR3 is CASRGGRIGELFF. DNA of the CDR3: TGCGCCAGCAGGGGGGGGCGCATCGGGGAGCTGTTTTTT.

This clonotype came up a few times. V and J are TRBV12-3 or TRBV12-4 and TRBJ2-1; a possible D gene is TRBD2 (5 bases). V lost 4 bases to trimming and J lost 8 bases, with 18 bases between them. This CDR3 contains 15 residues. The CDR3 DNA follows: TGTGCCAGCAGTTCACAAACTAGGATTGTTGATGAGCAGTTCTTC. Amino acid sequence: CASSSQTRIVDEQFF.

The CDR3 is CASSRKPMASGGETQYF. CDR3 in DNA: TGTGCCAGCAGTCGTAAGCCCATGGCTAGCGGGGGTGAGACCCAGTACTTC. The chain employs TRBV27 and TRBJ2-5, with 10 bases identical to TRBD2. The CDR3 consists of 17 residues. Germline V gives CDR1 MNHEY, CDR2 SMNVEV (reference sequence). V shed 5 bases and J 5 bases; nucleotides not matched to a gene: 14.

This clonotype has at least ten counts. Written as DNA, the CDR3 is TGCGCCAGCAGCCAAGATGAGACAGCGGGCAACCACTACGAGCAGTACTTC. Translation: CASSQDETAGNHYEQYF. This chain uses TRBV4-1 with TRBJ2-7; D is possibly TRBD2 (6 bases). CDR1 is MGHRA and CDR2 is YSYEKL in the germline V gene. The CDR3 contains 17 residues. V dropped 0 bases and J dropped 3 bases, with 18 bases sitting between them.

In this sample, this clonotype turned up a few times. The chain is built from TRBV12-3 or TRBV12-4 and TRBJ2-2; TRBD2 might be the D (6 bases). Trimming left V 7 bases short and J 4 bases short, with 13 bases between. The length of the CDR3 is 14 residues. The CDR3 reads CASKRASATGELFF. DNA of the CDR3: TGTGCCAGCAAAAGGGCTAGCGCCACCGGGGAGCTGTTTTTT.

This clonotype was observed at least ten times. The chain uses TRBV20-1 and TRBJ1-2; 9 nucleotides align to TRBD1. The junction had 9 bases not matched to a gene; V was cut back by 6 bases and J by 4 bases. CDR3 size: 14 residues. CDR1 is DFQATT and CDR2 is SNEGSKA in the germline V gene (reference sequence). CDR3 coding DNA: TGCAGTGCAAGTGGACAGGGGATCAGCTATGGCTACACCTTC. Its protein product is CSASGQGISYGYTF.

The chain employs TRBV12-3 or TRBV12-4 and TRBJ1-5, with D unclear. The ends were cut back, 3 bases at V and 9 bases at J, with 9 bases in the middle. CDR3 length equals 12 residues. CDR3 residues: CASSFLDGPQHF. The CDR3 region has the DNA TGTGCCAGCAGTTTTTTGGACGGGCCCCAGCATTTT.

This clonotype was seen many times. The chain uses TRBV24-1 and TRBJ1-2; maybe TRBD1 (5 bases). With 3 bases removed from V and 4 bases from J, the gap between germline ends came to 11 bases. Germline lookup yields CDR1 KGHDR and CDR2 SFDVKD. CDR3 size: 14 residues. CDR3 DNA: TGTGCCACCAGTGATACCGGGGCGGTCTATGGCTACACCTTC. Its translation: CATSDTGAVYGYTF.

This clonotype was observed a handful of times. The V gene is TRBV24-1, the J gene TRBJ2-1; the match to TRBD1 covers 8 bases. This CDR3 region has 15 residues. V lost 3 bases to trimming and J lost 7 bases; unmatched junction nucleotides: 7. From germline, CDR1 is KGHDR and CDR2 SFDVKD. The CDR3 sequence: CATSDIQGARNEQFF. DNA of the CDR3: TGTGCCACCAGTGATATCCAGGGGGCGCGAAATGAGCAGTTCTTC.

This clonotype was recorded a few times. The chain carries TRBV29-1 and TRBJ2-1; 8 nucleotides match TRBD2. Germline-derived CDR1 and CDR2 are SQVTM and ANQGSEA. Trimming at V came to 5 bases and at J to 2 bases, leaving 5 bases not matched to a gene. The CDR3 has 14 residues. For the CDR3, the DNA is TGCAGCGTTTCCGGGACTAGAGCCTACAATGAGCAGTTCTTC. It codes for CSVSGTRAYNEQFF.

The table lists this clonotype with a few counts. This chain connects TRBV6-5 to TRBJ1-6, with D hard to call. V lost 0 bases to trimming and J lost 0 bases, with 15 bases between them. The CDR3 is made up of 19 amino acids. Germline CDR1 and CDR2: MNHEY and SVGAGI. The CDR3 coding sequence is TGTGCCAGCAGTTACTCGATTAACGGAGCGAGCTCCTATAATTCACCCCTCCACTTT. This sequence encodes CASSYSINGASSYNSPLHF.